The T cell receptor beta chain described here comes from a study of OX40 agonist ivuxolimab in advanced cancers. Study summary: Ivuxolimab is an agonistic anti-OX40 (CD134) antibody, and patients were treated with it. Under the entry rules, prior anti-PD-1, anti-PD-L1 or anti-CTLA-4 therapy was allowed, and 40% had some. Partial responses were recorded for three patients, including one with hepatocellular carcinoma and two with cutaneous melanoma.

Overall study results and limits: The work left the antigen specificity of expanded peripheral T cells undetermined.

The CDR3 is 16 residues long. Between the trimmed V and J ends, which lost 0 bases and 3 bases, there was a span of 14 bases. Germline-derived CDR1 and CDR2 are MNHEY and SVGAGI. A word on this clone: Its cognate antigen is unknown.

Only in-frame clones appear in the TCRdb table, and some are missing; sequencing was by immunoSEQ multiplex PCR. The table lists 100,000 or so clones, around 90% of them singletons. Sequencing used CD4+ or CD8+ T cells sorted from blood, obtained in a trial of the OX40 agonist ivuxolimab. The TCR originated in an adult with an advanced solid tumor such as melanoma, head and neck, liver or kidney cancer. The rearrangement uses TRBV6-5 and TRBJ1-2; D is perhaps TRBD1 (6 bases). Here the CDR3 DNA reads TGTGCCAGCAGTTACTCTTCCAGGGGCGGGGACTATGGCTACACCTTC. This translates into CASSYSSRGGDYGYTF.